This T cell receptor (beta chain) appears in the sequencing data of a study of OX40 agonist ivuxolimab in advanced cancers. Study background: With ivuxolimab, an agonistic anti-OX40 (CD134) antibody, patients were treated.

V lost 0 bases to trimming and J lost 6 bases, with 9 bases between them. The CDR3 loop spans 15 amino acids. Clones were sequenced by immunoSEQ multiplex PCR, and TCRdb holds only the in-frame ones, with some missing. Of tens of thousands of clones listed, roughly 94% were seen once; the top ten hold approximately 10%. This chain connects TRBV6-7 to TRBJ1-6; D remains unclear. TRBV6-7 is an ORF, with its function uncertain. Here the sequenced sample was CD4+ or CD8+ T cells sorted from blood, taken in a trial of the OX40 agonist ivuxolimab. This sequence originates from an adult with an advanced solid tumor such as melanoma, head and neck, liver or kidney cancer. DNA for the CDR3: TGTGCCAGCAGTTACTCGCGAGGAGCTAATTCACCCCTCCACTTT. Translated: CASSYSRGANSPLHF.